This TCR beta chain was sequenced in a study of OX40 agonist ivuxolimab in advanced cancers. As for the study in general: The mean age was roughly 60 years, ranging from 23 to 79, with about 87% of participants male. Study-wide results and caveats: Still undetermined is the antigen specificity of the expanded peripheral T cells.

Germline lookup yields CDR1 SGHRS and CDR2 YFSETQ. The CDR3 length is 13 residues. Excluded were patients having autoimmune disease history or systemic immunosuppression. Some clones are missing from TCRdb's copy, which holds only in-frame ones; the method was immunoSEQ multiplex PCR. Here the sample spans more than 75,000 clones, less than 90% being singletons. As to this clone: Its antigen is as yet unknown. The junction departs from germline at one end; a sequencing error may be responsible.

The chain couples TRBV5-1 to TRBJ1-1; D gene unclear. The specimen was CD4+ or CD8+ T cells sorted from blood, collected in a trial of the OX40 agonist ivuxolimab. The origin of this receptor is an adult with an advanced solid tumor such as melanoma, head and neck, liver or kidney cancer. Here the CDR3 reads CASSLAWNTEAFF. In DNA form, the CDR3 reads TGCGCCAGCAGTTTGGCGTGGAACACTGAAGCTTTCTTT.